This T cell receptor (beta chain) was captured by sequencing in a study of T cell changes during pregnancy in multiple sclerosis. Germline CDR1 reads SGHTA; CDR2 reads FQGNSA. CDR3 length: 15 residues. Trimming at V came to 7 bases and at J to 6 bases, leaving 10 bases not matched to a gene. Measured with immunoSEQ multiplex PCR; TCRdb has only the in-frame clones, and not every one. The sample holds roughly 110,000 clones, less than 95% seen once. The TCR was taken from a female donor in good health, enrolled as a control in a pregnancy study. The material sequenced was peripheral blood, taken in the third trimester of pregnancy. J is TRBJ1-5 and V is TRBV7-2, with TRBD1 identical over 9 bases. In DNA form, the CDR3 reads TGTGCCAGCACCTTCGGACAGGGGATGAGTCAGCCCCAGCATTTT. The encoded protein is CASTFGQGMSQPQHF.